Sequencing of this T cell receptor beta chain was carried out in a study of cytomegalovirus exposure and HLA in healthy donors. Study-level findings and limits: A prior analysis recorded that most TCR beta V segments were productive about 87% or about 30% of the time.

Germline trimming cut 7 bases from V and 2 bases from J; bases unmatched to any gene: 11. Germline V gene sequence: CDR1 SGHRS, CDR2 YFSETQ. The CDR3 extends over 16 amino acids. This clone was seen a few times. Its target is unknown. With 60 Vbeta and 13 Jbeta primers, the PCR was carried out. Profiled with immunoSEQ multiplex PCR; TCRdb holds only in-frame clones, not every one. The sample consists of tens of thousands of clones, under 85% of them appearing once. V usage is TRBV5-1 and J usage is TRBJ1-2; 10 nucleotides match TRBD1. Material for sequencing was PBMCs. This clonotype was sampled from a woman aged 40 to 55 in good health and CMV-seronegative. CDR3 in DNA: TGCGCCAGCTCTCCCGGGACAGGGGTTACGAACTATGGCTACACCTTC. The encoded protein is CASSPGTGVTNYGYTF. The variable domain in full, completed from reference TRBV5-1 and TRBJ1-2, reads KAGVTQTPRYLIKTRGQQVTLSCSPISGHRSVSWYQQTPGQGLQFLFEYFSETQRNKGNFPGRFSGRQFSNSRSEMNVSTLELGDSALYLCASSPGTGVTNYGYTFGSGTRLTVV.